The clone carrying this T cell receptor beta chain was counted at least ten times. CDR1 is SGHTA, CDR2 FQGNSA, per germline. V was pared by 1 base and J by 4 bases, with 6 bases between. This CDR3 has 13 amino acids. TCR cDNA was made by 5'RACE template switching, adding a universal primer site and UMIs. MiXCR was run by TCRdb on the 5' RACE reads, yielding one entry per CDR3 protein. Here the sample spans approximately 32,000 distinct CDR3 sequences, roughly a tenth being singletons. The data were taken from a study of T cells after yellow fever vaccination. Study-wide background: CD3, CD45RA, CCR7 and CD95 sorting yielded EM, EMRA, CM and Tscm memory subsets. Study-wide findings and caveats: Reappearance after the booster was seen for most primary-vaccination clones, at roughly 96% CD4 and 75% to 90% CD8. There was a possibility that FACS-sorted repertoires contained abundant clonotypes contaminating from the bulk population.

The receptor's source is a man aged 18 to 29 who received the YFV17D yellow fever vaccine. The sequenced sample was PBMCs, either bulk or a sorted T-cell subset (CD4+, CD8+, memory, or dextramer-sorted; not recorded which), obtained approximately 15 days after the first yellow fever vaccination. This chain uses TRBV7-2 with TRBJ2-3; no clear D gene. The CDR3 bases are TGTGCCAGCAGCTTAGATTTACCAGATACGCAGTATTTT. As protein: CASSLDLPDTQYF.